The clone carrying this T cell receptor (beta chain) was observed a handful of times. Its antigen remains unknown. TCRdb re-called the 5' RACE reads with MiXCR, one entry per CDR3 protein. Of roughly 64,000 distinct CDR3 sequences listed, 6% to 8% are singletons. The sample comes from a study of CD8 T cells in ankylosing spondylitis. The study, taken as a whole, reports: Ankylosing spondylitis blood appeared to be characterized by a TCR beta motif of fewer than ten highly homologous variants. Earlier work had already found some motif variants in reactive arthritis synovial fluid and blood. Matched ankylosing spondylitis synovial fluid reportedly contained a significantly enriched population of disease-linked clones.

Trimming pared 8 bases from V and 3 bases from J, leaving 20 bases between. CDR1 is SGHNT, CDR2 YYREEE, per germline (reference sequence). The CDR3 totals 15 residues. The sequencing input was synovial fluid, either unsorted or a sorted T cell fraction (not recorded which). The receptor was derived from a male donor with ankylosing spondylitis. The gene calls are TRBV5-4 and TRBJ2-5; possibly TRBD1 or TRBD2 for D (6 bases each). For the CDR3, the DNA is TGTGCCAGTGGGGGTTCGGGGGACACCGAAGAGACCCAGTACTTC. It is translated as CASGGSGDTEETQYF.